One and the same sample provided the 17 T cell receptor beta chains below, sequenced in a study of CD8 T cells in ankylosing spondylitis. A single record per CDR3 protein comes from TCRdb applying MiXCR to the 5' RACE reads. The table records 700,000 or so distinct CDR3 sequences, around 19% of them present only once. These TCRs' antigens remain unknown. The study's findings and limits: One TCR beta motif, made up of roughly eight highly homologous variants, appeared characteristic of ankylosing spondylitis blood.

The material sequenced was blood, either unsorted or a sorted T cell fraction (not recorded which). These receptors originate from a male donor with ankylosing spondylitis.

This clonotype came up a few times. V is TRBV20-1 and J is TRBJ2-7; 9 bases are a match to TRBD1. The ends lost 0 bases at V and 5 bases at J; junction bases unmatched: 8. Germline V gene data show CDR1 as DFQATT and CDR2 as SNEGSKA (reference sequence). The CDR3 is 15 amino acids. CDR3 bases: TGCAGTGCTAGAGATAGAGGGACAGGGTTCGACGAGCAGTACTTC. Its translation: CSARDRGTGFDEQYF.

The table lists this clonotype with a few counts. This chain connects TRBV12-3 or TRBV12-4 to TRBJ2-2, with 13 bases matching TRBD2. The CDR3 has 16 residues. V lost 6 bases and J lost 7; bases outside the gene matches: 8. For the CDR3, the DNA is TGTGCCAGCAGGCCCGGACTAGCGGGAGCGTTCGGGGAGCTGTTTTTT. Protein: CASRPGLAGAFGELFF.

The chain couples TRBV20-1 to TRBJ2-3; a possible D gene is TRBD1 (5 bases). Germline V gene data show CDR1 as DFQATT and CDR2 as SNEGSKA (reference sequence). The CDR3 is 17 residues long. V was shortened by 0 bases and J by 1 base, with 17 bases between the two germline ends. The DNA of the CDR3 is TGCAGTGCTAGAGACAGGGTACTTATTGTTGGCACAGATACGCAGTATTTT. Translation: CSARDRVLIVGTDTQYF.

This clonotype was counted between two and nine times. The chain couples TRBV12-3 or TRBV12-4 to TRBJ2-1; perhaps TRBD2 as D (7 bases). This CDR3 contains 18 residues. Deletions cut 6 bases from V and 4 bases from J, with 25 bases between. The CDR3 sequence: CASSHRGGRGKIYNEQFF. The CDR3 coding sequence is TGTGCCAGCAGCCACCGAGGGGGGAGGGGAAAAATTTACAATGAGCAGTTCTTC.

Ten or more counts support this clonotype. The rearrangement joins TRBV13 to TRBJ1-2; 8 nucleotides match TRBD1. From germline, CDR1 is PRHDT and CDR2 FYEKMQ (reference sequence). The CDR3 is 14 amino acids. The J segment lost 4 bases and the V segment lost 0 bases, leaving 1 base of the junction unmatched. CDR3 residues: CASSLGGQGYGYTF. In DNA, the CDR3 is TGTGCCAGCAGCTTAGGCGGACAGGGCTATGGCTACACCTTC.

The chain has TRBV20-1 and TRBJ2-7; unclear D gene. This CDR3 has 10 amino acids. Germline assignment: CDR1 DFQATT and CDR2 SNEGSKA (reference sequence). Trimming removed 7 bases from V and 3 bases from J, with 7 bases in between. The CDR3 coding sequence is TGCAGTGTGTGGGACTACGAGCAGTACTTC. It codes for CSVWDYEQYF.

CDR3 nucleotides: TGTGCCAGCAGCTTAGTACCAGAAAACATTCAGTACTTC. Translated, it gives CASSLVPENIQYF. The chain recombines TRBV7-2 with TRBJ2-4; the D is unclear. Trimming shortened V by 1 base and J by 5 bases, and 6 bases separated the two germline ends. This CDR3 contains 13 residues. Germline values: CDR1 SGHTA, CDR2 FQGNSA.

The table lists this clonotype with a few counts. This chain connects TRBV5-1 to TRBJ2-7; perhaps TRBD1 as D (6 bases). CDR1 is SGHRS, CDR2 YFSETQ, per germline. The CDR3 is 18 residues long. The ends were cut back, 1 base at V and 0 bases at J, with 20 bases in the middle. In DNA, the CDR3 is TGCGCCAGCAGCTTGTGGGGGCTTGGTACTCAGGACTCCTACGAGCAGTACTTC. Translation: CASSLWGLGTQDSYEQYF.

The V and J genes are TRBV5-1 and TRBJ2-1; TRBD2 agrees at 13 bases. The CDR3 is 15 residues long. CDR1 and CDR2 (germline): SGHRS, YFSETQ. J was trimmed by 9 bases and V by 2 bases; bases with no gene match: 5. The CDR3 coding sequence is TGCGCCAGCAGCTTCGGGACTAGCGGGAACATTGAGCAGTTCTTC. This sequence encodes CASSFGTSGNIEQFF.

This clonotype was picked up a small number of times. As DNA, the CDR3 is TGTGCCAGCAGGCCGACAGGTTCCGCTGGGTATGGCTACACCTTC. Its protein is CASRPTGSAGYGYTF. V gene TRBV6-4 combines with J gene TRBJ1-2; D is possibly TRBD1 (6 bases). Trimming took 6 bases from V and 5 from J, leaving 19 bases between them. The CDR3 runs to 15 residues. Per germline, CDR1 MRHNA and CDR2 SNTAGT.

The rearrangement joins TRBV21-1 to TRBJ1-1; TRBD1 is the table's D call and was not checked against the DNA. TRBV21-1 is reported as a pseudogene. The length of the CDR3 is 14 residues. The CDR3 DNA reads TGTGCCAGCAGCGAGGGGACAAAGAACACTGAAGCTTTCTTT. Translating gives CASSEGTKNTEAFF.

This clonotype showed up many times. The rearrangement joins TRBV5-1 to TRBJ2-5; TRBD1 matches 8 bases. The CDR3 loop spans 14 amino acids. Per germline, CDR1 SGHRS and CDR2 YFSETQ. The V gene end was trimmed by 2 bases and the J gene end by 5 bases; junction bases not matched to a gene: 5. Written as DNA, the CDR3 is TGCGCCAGCAGCTTAGCAGGGGGCGAGGAGACCCAGTACTTC. This translates into CASSLAGGEETQYF.

The table lists this clonotype with a few counts. The CDR3 sequence: CASSASQGCEQYF. CDR3 sequence (DNA): TGTGCCAGCAGCGCGAGCCAGGGCTGCGAGCAGTACTTC. V and J are TRBV21-1 and TRBJ2-7; the table's D call, TRBD1, was not checked against the DNA. TRBV21-1 is recorded as a pseudogene. This CDR3 has 13 residues.

The genes are TRBV12-3 or TRBV12-4 and TRBJ2-5; TRBD1 matches 7 bases. The CDR3 contains 14 residues. Losses at the gene ends were 6 bases for V and 6 bases for J; bases not matched to a gene: 10. CDR3 sequence: CASSFDRARQTQYF. The CDR3 bases are TGTGCCAGCAGCTTCGACAGGGCGAGACAGACCCAGTACTTC.

The chain carries TRBV12-3 or TRBV12-4 and TRBJ2-1; TRBD2 matches at 7 bases. The CDR3 loop spans 16 amino acids. The J segment lost 3 bases and the V segment lost 3 bases, leaving 8 bases of the junction unmatched. DNA of the CDR3: TGTGCCAGCAGTTTTGGGTCTAGCGGTTACTACAATGAGCAGTTCTTC. Translated, it gives CASSFGSSGYYNEQFF.

This clonotype has just a few counts. The CDR3 DNA follows: TGTGCCAGCAGTTCCCGGGACAAGAACACTGAAGCTTTCTTT. This sequence encodes CASSSRDKNTEAFF. The J gene is TRBJ1-1, the V gene TRBV12-3 or TRBV12-4, with a weak D call TRBD1 (6 bases). CDR3 length: 14 residues. V shed 4 bases and J shed 1 base, with 10 bases lying between them.

This clonotype showed up just a few times. J is TRBJ1-3 and V is TRBV12-3 or TRBV12-4, with D unresolved. The V gene lost 6 bases and the J gene lost 4 bases, with 10 bases spanning the gap. The length of the CDR3 is 13 residues. CDR3 sequence: CASRRGAGNTIYF. Written as DNA, the CDR3 is TGTGCCAGCAGACGGGGAGCGGGAAACACCATATATTTT.